This entry features one T cell receptor beta chain sequence. This sample was included in a study of blood T cell repertoires in COVID-19. Study background: COVID-19 samples from acute and convalescent phases originated in the United States, Italy and Spain. Nucleic acid was either cDNA or gDNA, and it came from T cells, B-cell-depleted T cells, or PBMCs.

The V segment lost 1 base and the J segment 10 bases; nucleotides outside the gene matches: 1. Germline CDR1 LGHNA, CDR2 YSLEER. The CDR3 totals 12 residues. Per the original data handling: Reference gene primer amplification gave nucleated cell count estimates. Generated by immunoSEQ multiplex PCR, the TCRdb table keeps only in-frame clones and is missing some. Clonal size and the V and J genes are those of that table, whereas D and trimming came from the DNA. The data show more than 300,000 clones, with around four fifths seen just once and 1% to 1.5% held by the top ten. The chain has TRBV4-3 and TRBJ1-1; 9 positions agree with TRBD1. The sequenced sample consisted of peripheral blood. This TCR derives from a woman aged 50 to 60 with acute or convalescent COVID-19. The CDR3 nucleotides read TGCGCCAGCAGCCAAGCGACAGGGGGAGCTTTCTTT. Its protein product is CASSQATGGAFF.